Sequencing of this T cell receptor beta chain was carried out in a study of T cells in Graves' hyperthyroidism and ophthalmopathy. Overall study context: Pretreatment peripheral blood was obtained at initial diagnosis.

This clonotype has a count of ten or more. What it binds is unknown. The investigators amplified TCR beta CDR3 regions from RNA transcripts. RT-PCR in the first round (using the HTBI primer set) targeted the TCR CDR3. TCRdb itself ran the multiplex PCR reads through MiXCR, one entry per CDR3 protein. The sample lists roughly 500,000 distinct CDR3 sequences, approximately 13% occurring once. Study findings and constraints: The majority of expanded thyroid clonotypes above 0.001 also appeared in blood.

Patients with uncontrolled infections, other autoimmune diseases, pregnancy or lactation were excluded. The V and J ends lost 3 bases and 5 bases, in that order; junction bases with no gene match: 7. The V gene's germline CDR1 is SGHAT and CDR2 FQDESV (reference sequence). CDR3 length: 16 residues. The TCR was taken from a woman younger than 45 with Graves' hyperthyroidism that later progressed to Graves' ophthalmopathy. Material: blood. This sequence joins TRBV11-1 and TRBJ2-3; 11 bases match TRBD1. CDR3 region: CASSLGTGGEGDTQYF. CDR3 bases: TGTGCCAGCAGCTTGGGGACAGGGGGAGAGGGAGATACGCAGTATTTT. The full variable domain, completed using reference TRBV11-1 and TRBJ2-3, is EAEVAQSPRYKITEKSQAVAFWCDPISGHATLYWYRQILGQGPELLVQFQDESVVDDSQLPKDRFSAERLKGVDSTLKIQPAELGDSAMYLCASSLGTGGEGDTQYFGPGTRLTVL.